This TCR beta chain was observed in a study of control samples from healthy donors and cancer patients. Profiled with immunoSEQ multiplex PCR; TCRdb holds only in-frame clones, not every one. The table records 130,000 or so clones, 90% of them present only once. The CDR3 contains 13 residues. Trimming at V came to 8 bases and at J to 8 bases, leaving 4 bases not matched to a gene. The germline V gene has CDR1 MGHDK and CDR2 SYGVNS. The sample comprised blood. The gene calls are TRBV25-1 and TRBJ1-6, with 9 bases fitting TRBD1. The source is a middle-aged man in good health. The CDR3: CASQDRGDSPLHF. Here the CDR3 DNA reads TGTGCCAGCCAGGACAGGGGAGATTCACCCCTCCACTTT. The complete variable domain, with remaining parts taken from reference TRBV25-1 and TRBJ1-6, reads EADIYQTPRYLVIGTGKKITLECSQTMGHDKMYWYQQDPGMELHLIHYSYGVNSTEKGDLSSESTVSRIRTEHFPLTLESARPSHTSQYLCASQDRGDSPLHFGNGTRLTVT.